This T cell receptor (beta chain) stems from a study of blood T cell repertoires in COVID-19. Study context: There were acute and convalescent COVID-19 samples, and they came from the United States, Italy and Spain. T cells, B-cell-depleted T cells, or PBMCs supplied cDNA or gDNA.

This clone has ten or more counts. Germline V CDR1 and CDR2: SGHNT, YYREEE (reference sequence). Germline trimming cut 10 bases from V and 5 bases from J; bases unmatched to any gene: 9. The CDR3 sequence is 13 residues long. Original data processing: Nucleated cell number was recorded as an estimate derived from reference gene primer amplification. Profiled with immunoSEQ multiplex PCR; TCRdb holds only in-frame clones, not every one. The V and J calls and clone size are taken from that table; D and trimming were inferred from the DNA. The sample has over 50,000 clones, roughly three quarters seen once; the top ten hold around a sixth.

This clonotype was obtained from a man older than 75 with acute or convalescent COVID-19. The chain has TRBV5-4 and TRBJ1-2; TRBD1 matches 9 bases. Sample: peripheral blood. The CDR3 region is CAGNTGGTYGYTF. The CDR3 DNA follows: TGTGCCGGCAATACAGGGGGCACTTATGGCTACACCTTC.